This TCR beta chain appears in the sequencing data of a study of shared clonotypes between healthy human individuals. Turning to the study itself: For every donor, three CD4 naive, three CD4 memory, two CD8 naive and one CD8 memory plates were used. General study points: Estimated richness values were generally larger in naive subsets than in memory subsets.

Method: immunoSEQ multiplex PCR; TCRdb's copy keeps in-frame clones and lacks some. The sample includes a few hundred thousand clones, approximately 70% of them seen just once. The table lists this clone with a few counts. Its antigen is not known. Donors had no recently reported acute infections or vaccinations and were HIV-negative. V was trimmed by 4 bases and J by 0 bases, leaving 10 bases between them. The CDR3 extends over 14 amino acids. The germline V gene has CDR1 SNHLY and CDR2 FYNNEI. This clonotype was obtained from a man in his thirties or forties in good health. Sequenced sample: memory CD4+ T cells sorted from blood. As to subset: CD45RA-negative fraction. The genes are TRBV2 and TRBJ2-7; a possible D gene is TRBD2 (6 bases). Here the CDR3 DNA reads TGTGCCAGCAGTGGGGACTTGCTCTCCTACGAGCAGTACTTC. Its translation: CASSGDLLSYEQYF.